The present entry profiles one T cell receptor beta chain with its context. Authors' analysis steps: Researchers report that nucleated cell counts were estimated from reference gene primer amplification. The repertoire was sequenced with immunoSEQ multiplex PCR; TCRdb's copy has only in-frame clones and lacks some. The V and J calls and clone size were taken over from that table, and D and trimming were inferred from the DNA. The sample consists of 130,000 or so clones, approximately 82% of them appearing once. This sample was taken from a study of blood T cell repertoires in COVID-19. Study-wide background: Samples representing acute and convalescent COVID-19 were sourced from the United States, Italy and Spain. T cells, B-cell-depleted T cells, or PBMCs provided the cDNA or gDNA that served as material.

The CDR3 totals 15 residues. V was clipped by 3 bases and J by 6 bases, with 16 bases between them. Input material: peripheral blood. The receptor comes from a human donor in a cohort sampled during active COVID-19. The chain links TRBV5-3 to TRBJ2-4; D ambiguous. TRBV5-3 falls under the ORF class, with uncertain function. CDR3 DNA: TGTGCCAGAAGCTCTTACTTCATTGAAAGAAACATTCAGTACTTC. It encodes CARSSYFIERNIQYF.